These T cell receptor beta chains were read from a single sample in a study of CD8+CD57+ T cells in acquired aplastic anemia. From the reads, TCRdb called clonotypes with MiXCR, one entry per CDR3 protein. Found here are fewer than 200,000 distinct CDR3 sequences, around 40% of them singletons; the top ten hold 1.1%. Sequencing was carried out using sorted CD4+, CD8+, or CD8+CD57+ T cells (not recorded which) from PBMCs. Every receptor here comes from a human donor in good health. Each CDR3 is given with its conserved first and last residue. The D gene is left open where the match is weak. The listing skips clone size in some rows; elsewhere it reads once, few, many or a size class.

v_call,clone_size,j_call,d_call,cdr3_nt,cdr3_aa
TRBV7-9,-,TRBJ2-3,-,TGTGCCAGCAGCTTAGCGGGGACGGTATATACGCAGTATTTT,CASSLAGTVYTQYF
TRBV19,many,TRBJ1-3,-,TGTGCCAGTAGTGCTGACCGGGGCACCATATATTTT,CASSADRGTIYF
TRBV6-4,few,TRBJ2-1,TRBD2,TGTGCCAGCAGTGACATCCGGGCTAGCGGGGCGGCGGGGGAGCAGTTCTTC,CASSDIRASGAAGEQFF
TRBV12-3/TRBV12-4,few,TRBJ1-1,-,TGTGCCAGCAGTCGGGGACGGGCGAACACTGAAGCTTTCTTT,CASSRGRANTEAFF
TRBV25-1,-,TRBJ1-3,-,TGTGCCAGCAGTGAATGGGGGACCGGTATCGCCATATATTTT,CASSEWGTGIAIYF
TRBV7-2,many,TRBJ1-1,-,TGTGCCAGCAACCCTATACAGGGTAAAGCTTTCTTT,CASNPIQGKAFF
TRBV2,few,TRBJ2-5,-,TGTGCCAGCGGGCGTGAGGGGATGGAGACCCAGTACTTC,CASGREGMETQYF
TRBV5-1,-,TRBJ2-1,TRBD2,TGCGCCAGCAGCCCTAGCGGGAGGGCCGTTAATGAGCAGTTCTTC,CASSPSGRAVNEQFF
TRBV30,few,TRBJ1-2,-,TGTGCCTGGAATCAGGGGTTTTATGGCTACACCTTC,CAWNQGFYGYTF
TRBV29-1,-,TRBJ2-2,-,TGCAGCGTTGAAGTGGTAGGCCACACCGGGGAGCTGTTTTTT,CSVEVVGHTGELFF
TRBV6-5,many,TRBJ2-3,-,TGTGCCAGCAGTTACCCGGGCGCTACGCAGTATTTT,CASSYPGATQYF
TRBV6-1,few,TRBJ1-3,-,TGTGCCAGCAGCAACTTCAGGGTGGGAAACACCATATATTTT,CASSNFRVGNTIYF
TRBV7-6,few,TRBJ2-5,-,TGTGCCAGCAGCACTCTCGAGACCCAGTACTTC,CASSTLETQYF
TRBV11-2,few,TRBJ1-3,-,TGTGCCAGCAGCCCAGGTCTAGGTGGAAACACCATATATTTT,CASSPGLGGNTIYF
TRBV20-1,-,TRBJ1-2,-,TGCAGTGCTAGAGAAATGGTTAACTATGGCTACACCTTC,CSAREMVNYGYTF
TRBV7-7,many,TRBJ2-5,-,TGTGCCAGCAGCTCCCTTAGTCAAGAGACCCAGTACTTC,CASSSLSQETQYF
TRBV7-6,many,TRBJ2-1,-,TGTGCCAGCAGCTTACAGGGTTACAATGAGCAGTTCTTC,CASSLQGYNEQFF
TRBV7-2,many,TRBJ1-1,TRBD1,TGTGCCAGCAGCTTACGAAGGACAGGCCTGAACACTGAAGCTTTCTTT,CASSLRRTGLNTEAFF
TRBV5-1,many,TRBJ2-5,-,TGCGCCAGCAGCAAGGACGGAGCTCAAGAGACCCAGTACTTC,CASSKDGAQETQYF
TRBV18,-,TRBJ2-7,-,TGTGCCAGCTCACCACCGTCTGGGGGATCCTACGAGCAGTACTTC,CASSPPSGGSYEQYF
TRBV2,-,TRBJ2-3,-,TGTGCCAGCAGTGGGAGGCGGGCCGAGGGTACGCAGTATTTT,CASSGRRAEGTQYF
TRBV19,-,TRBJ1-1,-,TGTGCCAGTAGTGACCCCTCCCGGGAGGACACTGAAGCTTTCTTT,CASSDPSREDTEAFF
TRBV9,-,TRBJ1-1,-,TGTGCCAGCAGCCCAATGCCGGACGGGAACACTGAAGCTTTCTTT,CASSPMPDGNTEAFF
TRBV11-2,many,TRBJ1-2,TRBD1,TGTGCCAGCAGCTTAGTGGGGCCGACAGGGGGCAAGGATGGCTACACCTTC,CASSLVGPTGGKDGYTF
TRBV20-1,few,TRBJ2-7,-,TGCAGTGCTACCCGGGGAGGGGGCGCGTCCGAGCAGTACTTC,CSATRGGGASEQYF
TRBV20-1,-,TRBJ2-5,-,TGCAGTGCTAGAGTTCAGGAGGGACAGATCCAAGAGACCCAGTACTTC,CSARVQEGQIQETQYF
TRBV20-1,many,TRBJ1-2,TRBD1,TGCAGTGCTAGGGGGGGACAGCCCTTGGATGGCTACACCTTC,CSARGGQPLDGYTF
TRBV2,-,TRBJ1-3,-,TGTGCCAGCAGTGAAGAGGAATTTTCTGGAAACACCATATATTTT,CASSEEEFSGNTIYF
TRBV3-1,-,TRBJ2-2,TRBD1,TGTGCCAGCAGCCTAAGGACAGGGGTCACCGGGGAGCTGTTTTTT,CASSLRTGVTGELFF
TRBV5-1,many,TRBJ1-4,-,TGCGCCAGCAGCGCCGGTTTCGGAGCCGGGGAAAAACTGTTTTTT,CASSAGFGAGEKLFF
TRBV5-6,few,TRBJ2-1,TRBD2,TGTGCCAGCGGCAGGACTAGCGGGAGGGTCCGCGGTACGGTGGTACAGTTCTTC,CASGRTSGRVRGTVVQFF
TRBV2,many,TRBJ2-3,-,TGTGCCAGCAGTGATACTCTGACGACAGATACGCAGTATTTT,CASSDTLTTDTQYF
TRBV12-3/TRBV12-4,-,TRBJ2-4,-,TGTGCCAGCAGTCGGCTCGGGGTGGCCAAAAACATTCAGTACTTC,CASSRLGVAKNIQYF
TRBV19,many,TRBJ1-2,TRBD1,TGTGCCAGTAGTATAGCCCCGGGTTACAGGGGTTCTAACTATGGCTACACCTTC,CASSIAPGYRGSNYGYTF
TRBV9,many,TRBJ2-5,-,TGTGCCAGCAGCGTAGGGCATCGGGAGACCCAGTACTTC,CASSVGHRETQYF
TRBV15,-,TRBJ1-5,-,TGTGCCACCAGCAGAGATCAGTGGGGCCTTAGCAATCAGCCCCAGCATTTT,CATSRDQWGLSNQPQHF
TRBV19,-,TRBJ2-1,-,TGTGCCAGTAGTATAGATACGAGCAGCTACAATGAGCAGTTCTTC,CASSIDTSSYNEQFF
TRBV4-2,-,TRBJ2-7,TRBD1,TGTGCCAGCAGCCACACGGCAGGGACAGCCGACTACGAGCAGTACTTC,CASSHTAGTADYEQYF
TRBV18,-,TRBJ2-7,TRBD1,TGTGCCAGCTCACCGCCTTTGGGGACAGGGAAGTACGAGCAGTACTTC,CASSPPLGTGKYEQYF
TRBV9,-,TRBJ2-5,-,TGTGCCAGCAGCGTAGGCGGGCTCCAAGAGACCCAGTACTTC,CASSVGGLQETQYF
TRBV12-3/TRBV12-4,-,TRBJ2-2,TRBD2,TGTGCCAGCAGTTTGGCGGGGGTCACCGGGGAGCTGTTTTTT,CASSLAGVTGELFF